This entry describes one TCR beta chain. Its antigen is as yet unknown. The PCR was carried out with 60 Vbeta primers and 13 Jbeta primers. Profiling relied on immunoSEQ multiplex PCR, and the TCRdb table lists in-frame clones only, not all of them. The sample records some 170,000 clones, roughly 79% being singletons. This entry belongs to a study of cytomegalovirus exposure and HLA in healthy donors. Study-level points and caveats: Later analysis showed TCR association rates varying by HLA locus, highest for DRB1 and lowest for HLA-C. TRBV6-2, TRBV6-3 and some other V segments were unresolvable in 87-base-pair reads. Earlier analysis yielded a pattern in which most TCR beta V segments were productive about 90% or about 30% of the time. Analysis was performed later, and it showed HLA-associated TCR beta chains to be more clonally expanded than equally common others.

The germline V gene has CDR1 SGHTS and CDR2 YDEGEE. The CDR3 has 14 residues. The ends lost 4 bases at V and 5 bases at J; junction bases unmatched: 8. This TCR was sampled from a woman aged 50 to 60 in good health and CMV-seronegative. Sequencing used PBMCs. The chain recombines TRBV5-8 with TRBJ2-7, with 8 bases identical to TRBD1. The CDR3 coding sequence is TGTGCCAGCAGCCTCCGGACAGGGTTCAACGAGCAGTACTTC. It encodes CASSLRTGFNEQYF.